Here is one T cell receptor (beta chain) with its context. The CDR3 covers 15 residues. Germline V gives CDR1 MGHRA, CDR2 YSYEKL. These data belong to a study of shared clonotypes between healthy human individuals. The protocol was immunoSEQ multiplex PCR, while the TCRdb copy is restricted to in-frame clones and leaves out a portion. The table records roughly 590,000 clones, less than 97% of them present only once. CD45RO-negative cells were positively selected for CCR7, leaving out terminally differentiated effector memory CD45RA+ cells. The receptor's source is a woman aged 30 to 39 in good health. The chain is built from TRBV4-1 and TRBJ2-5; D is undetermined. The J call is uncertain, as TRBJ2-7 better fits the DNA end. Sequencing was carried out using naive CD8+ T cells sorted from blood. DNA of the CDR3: TGCGCCAGCAGCCAAGGCTCTCTGGCATCCTACGAGCAGTACTTC. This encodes CASSQGSLASYEQYF.